This record concerns one T cell receptor (beta chain) sequence. The antigen is unknown. The data were produced by immunoSEQ multiplex PCR, yet TCRdb's version contains in-frame clones alone and is incomplete. The sample records over 50,000 clones, 86% being singletons. CDR3 length: 15 amino acids. Unmatched junction bases numbered 8, after V lost 2 bases and J lost 6 bases. Germline V gives CDR1 MNHEY, CDR2 SMNVEV (reference sequence). The data are from a study of OX40 agonist ivuxolimab in advanced cancers. About the research overall: At 0.01 to 10 mg/kg, ivuxolimab was administered intravenously to patients every 2 weeks. Hepatocellular carcinoma, melanoma, renal cell or head and neck cancer occurred in dose-escalation patients. Treatment received earlier with anti-PD-1, anti-PD-L1 or anti-CTLA-4 agents was allowed, and around 40% had some.

Study results and caveats: CD4+ and CD8+ T cells in blood underwent clonal expansion by week 6 at 0.1 to 3.0 mg/kg.

The sample here was CD4+ or CD8+ T cells sorted from blood, taken in a trial of the OX40 agonist ivuxolimab. This TCR was sampled from an adult with an advanced solid tumor such as melanoma, head and neck, liver or kidney cancer. The genes are TRBV27 and TRBJ1-1, with 8 bases aligning to TRBD1. CDR3 sequence: CASSLSPTGASEAFF. In nucleotides, the CDR3 is TGTGCCAGCAGTTTAAGTCCGACAGGGGCATCTGAAGCTTTCTTT.